The TCR beta chain under discussion was sequenced for a study of human CD8 memory T cell subsets. General study findings and limits: Precursor exhausted T cells shared very few clonotypes with stem-like memory T cells.

The TPEX subset meant dysfunctional early memory CD8+ cells, CCR7+ PD-1+ TIGIT+. It was from buffy coats of healthy donors that the PBMC came. Total CD8+ T cells were enriched by a separation that was negative and magnetic. CDR3 length equals 13 residues. In germline, CDR1 is DFQATT, CDR2 SNEGSKA (reference sequence). It was UMI-labeled 5' RACE by which the TCR beta libraries were made. TCRdb reanalyzed the 5' RACE reads, giving one entry per CDR3 protein sequence and no DNA. There are 7,500 to 9,000 distinct CDR3 sequences in the sample, with roughly 15% held by the top ten. Comments on this clonotype: Its antigen is as yet unknown.

The origin of this receptor is a human donor in good health. The chain is built from TRBV20-1 and TRBJ2-1; checking the TCRdb D call of TRBD2 is not possible without DNA. Material: CD8+ T cells from PBMCs. CDR3 region: CSARRLAGNEQFF.